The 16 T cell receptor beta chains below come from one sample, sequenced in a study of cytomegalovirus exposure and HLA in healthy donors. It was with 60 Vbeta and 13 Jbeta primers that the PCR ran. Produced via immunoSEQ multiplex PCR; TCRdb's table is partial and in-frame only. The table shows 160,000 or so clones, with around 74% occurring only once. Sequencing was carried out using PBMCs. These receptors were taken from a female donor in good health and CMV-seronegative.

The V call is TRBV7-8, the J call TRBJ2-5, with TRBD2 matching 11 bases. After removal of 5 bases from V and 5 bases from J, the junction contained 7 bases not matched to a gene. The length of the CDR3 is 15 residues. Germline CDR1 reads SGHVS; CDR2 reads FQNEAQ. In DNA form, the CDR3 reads TGTGCCAGCAGCCGTCCCGGACTAGCGGGCGAGACCCAGTACTTC. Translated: CASSRPGLAGETQYF.

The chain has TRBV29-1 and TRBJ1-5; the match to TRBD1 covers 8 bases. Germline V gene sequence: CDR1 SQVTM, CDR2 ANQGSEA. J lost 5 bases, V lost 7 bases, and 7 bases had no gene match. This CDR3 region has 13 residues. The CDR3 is CSAGQGGDQPQHF. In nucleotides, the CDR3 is TGCAGCGCCGGACAGGGTGGGGATCAGCCCCAGCATTTT.

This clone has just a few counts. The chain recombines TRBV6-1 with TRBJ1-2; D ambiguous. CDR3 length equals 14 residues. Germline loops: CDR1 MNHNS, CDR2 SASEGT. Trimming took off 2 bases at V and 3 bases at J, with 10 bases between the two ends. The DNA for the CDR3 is TGTGCCAGCAGTGAAATGTATACATACTATGGCTACACCTTC. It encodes CASSEMYTYYGYTF.

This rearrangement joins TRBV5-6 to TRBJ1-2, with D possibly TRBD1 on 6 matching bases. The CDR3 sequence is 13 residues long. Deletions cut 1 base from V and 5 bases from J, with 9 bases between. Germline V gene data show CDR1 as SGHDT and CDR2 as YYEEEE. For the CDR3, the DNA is TGTGCCAGCAGCTTGTACAGGGATTATGGCTACACCTTC. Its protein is CASSLYRDYGYTF.

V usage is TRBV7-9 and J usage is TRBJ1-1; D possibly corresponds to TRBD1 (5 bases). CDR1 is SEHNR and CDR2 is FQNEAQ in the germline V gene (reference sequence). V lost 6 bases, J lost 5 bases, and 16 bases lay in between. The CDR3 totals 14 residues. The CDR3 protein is CASSSLVGQTEAFF. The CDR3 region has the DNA TGTGCCAGCAGTTCCCTCGTGGGGCAGACTGAAGCTTTCTTT.

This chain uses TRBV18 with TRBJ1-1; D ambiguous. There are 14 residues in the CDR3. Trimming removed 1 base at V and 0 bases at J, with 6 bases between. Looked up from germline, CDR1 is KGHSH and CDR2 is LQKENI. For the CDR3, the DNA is TGTGCCAGCTCACCACTGGAGATGAACACTGAAGCTTTCTTT. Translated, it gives CASSPLEMNTEAFF.

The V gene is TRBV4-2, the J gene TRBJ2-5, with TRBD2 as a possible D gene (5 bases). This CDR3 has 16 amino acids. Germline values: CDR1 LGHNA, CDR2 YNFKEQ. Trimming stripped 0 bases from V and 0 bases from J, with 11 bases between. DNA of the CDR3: TGTGCCAGCAGCCAAGATCTAGCTACCCACCAAGAGACCCAGTACTTC. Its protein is CASSQDLATHQETQYF.

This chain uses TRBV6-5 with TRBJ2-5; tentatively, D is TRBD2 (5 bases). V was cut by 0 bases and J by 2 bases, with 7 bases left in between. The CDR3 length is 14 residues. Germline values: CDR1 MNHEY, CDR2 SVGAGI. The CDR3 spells CASSYSPGQETQYF. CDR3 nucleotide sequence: TGTGCCAGCAGTTACTCCCCGGGGCAAGAGACCCAGTACTTC.

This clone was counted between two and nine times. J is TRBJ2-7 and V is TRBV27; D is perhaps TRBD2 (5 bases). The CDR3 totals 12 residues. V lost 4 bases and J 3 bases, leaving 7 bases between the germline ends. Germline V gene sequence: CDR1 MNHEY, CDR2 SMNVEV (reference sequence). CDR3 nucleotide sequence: TGTGCCAGCAGTTCCGGGAACTACGAGCAGTACTTC. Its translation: CASSSGNYEQYF.

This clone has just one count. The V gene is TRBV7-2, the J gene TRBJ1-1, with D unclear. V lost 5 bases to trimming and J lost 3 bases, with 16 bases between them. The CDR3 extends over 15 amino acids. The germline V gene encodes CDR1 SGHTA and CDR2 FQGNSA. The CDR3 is CASSPGVGVHTEAFF. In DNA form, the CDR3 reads TGTGCCAGCAGCCCCGGAGTCGGGGTTCACACTGAAGCTTTCTTT. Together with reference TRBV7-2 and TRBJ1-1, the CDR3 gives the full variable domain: GAGVSQSPSNKVTEKGKDVELRCDPISGHTALYWYRQSLGQGLEFLIYFQGNSAPDKSGLPSDRFSAERTGGSVSTLTIQRTQQEDSAVYLCASSPGVGVHTEAFFGQGTRLTVV.

Written as DNA, the CDR3 is TGCGCCAGCAGCCAAGAAGGAGGCCGAGCCGCTGGAAACACCATATATTTT. It specifies CASSQEGGRAAGNTIYF. The rearrangement uses TRBV4-1 and TRBJ1-3, with D unclear. Per germline, CDR1 MGHRA and CDR2 YSYEKL. The CDR3 contains 17 residues. Trimming removed 0 bases at V and 2 bases at J, with 14 bases between.

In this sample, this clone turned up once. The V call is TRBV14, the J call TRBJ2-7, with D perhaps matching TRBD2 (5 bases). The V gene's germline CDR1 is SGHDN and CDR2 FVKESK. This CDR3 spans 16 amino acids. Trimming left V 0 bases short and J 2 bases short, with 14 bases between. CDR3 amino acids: CASSQDLQRSPYEQYF. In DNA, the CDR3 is TGTGCCAGCAGCCAAGATCTCCAGCGGTCCCCCTACGAGCAGTACTTC. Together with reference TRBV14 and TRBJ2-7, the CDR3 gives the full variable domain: EAGVTQFPSHSVIEKGQTVTLRCDPISGHDNLYWYRRVMGKEIKFLLHFVKESKQDESGMPNNRFLAERTGGTYSTLKVQPAELEDSGVYFCASSQDLQRSPYEQYFGPGTRLTVT.

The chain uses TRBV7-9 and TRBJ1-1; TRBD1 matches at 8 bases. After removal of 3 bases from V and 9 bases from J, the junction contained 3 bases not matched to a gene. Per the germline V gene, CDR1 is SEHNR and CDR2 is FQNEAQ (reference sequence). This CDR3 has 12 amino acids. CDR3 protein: CASSLTGEKAFF. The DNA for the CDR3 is TGTGCCAGCAGCTTGACAGGGGAGAAAGCTTTCTTT.

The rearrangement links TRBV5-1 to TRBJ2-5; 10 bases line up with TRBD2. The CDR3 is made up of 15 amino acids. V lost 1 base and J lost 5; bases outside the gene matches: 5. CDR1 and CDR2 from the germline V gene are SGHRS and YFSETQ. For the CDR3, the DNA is TGCGCCAGCAGCTTGAAACTAGCGGGAAGTGAGACCCAGTACTTC. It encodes CASSLKLAGSETQYF. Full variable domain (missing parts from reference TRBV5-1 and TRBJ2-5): KAGVTQTPRYLIKTRGQQVTLSCSPISGHRSVSWYQQTPGQGLQFLFEYFSETQRNKGNFPGRFSGRQFSNSRSEMNVSTLELGDSALYLCASSLKLAGSETQYFGPGTRLLVL.

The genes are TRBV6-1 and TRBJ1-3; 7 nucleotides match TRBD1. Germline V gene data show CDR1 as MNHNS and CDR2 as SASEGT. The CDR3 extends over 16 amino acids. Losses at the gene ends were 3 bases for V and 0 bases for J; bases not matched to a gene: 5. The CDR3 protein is CASSEQTGYSGNTIYF. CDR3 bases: TGTGCCAGCAGTGAGCAGACAGGGTACTCTGGAAACACCATATATTTT.

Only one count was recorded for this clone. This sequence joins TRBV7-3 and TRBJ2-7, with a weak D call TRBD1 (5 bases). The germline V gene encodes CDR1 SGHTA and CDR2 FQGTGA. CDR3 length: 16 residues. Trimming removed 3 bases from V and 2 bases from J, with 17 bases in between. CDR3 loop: CASSFPLPVGPYEQYF. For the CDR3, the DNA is TGTGCCAGCAGCTTTCCCCTCCCGGTGGGGCCCTACGAGCAGTACTTC.